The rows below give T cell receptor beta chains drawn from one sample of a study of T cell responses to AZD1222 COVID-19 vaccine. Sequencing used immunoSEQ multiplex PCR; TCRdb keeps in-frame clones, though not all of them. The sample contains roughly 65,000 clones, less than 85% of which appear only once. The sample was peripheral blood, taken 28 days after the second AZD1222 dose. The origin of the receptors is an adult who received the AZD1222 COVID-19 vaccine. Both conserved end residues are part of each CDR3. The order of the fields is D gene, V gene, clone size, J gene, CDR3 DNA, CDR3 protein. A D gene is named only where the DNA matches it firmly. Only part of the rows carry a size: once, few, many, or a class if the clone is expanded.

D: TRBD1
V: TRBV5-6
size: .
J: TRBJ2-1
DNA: TGTGCCAGCAGCAACAATCCGGGACAGTGGGGGAATGAGCAGTTCTTC
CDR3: CASSNNPGQWGNEQFF

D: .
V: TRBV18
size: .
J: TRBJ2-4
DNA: TGTGCCAGCTCACCGGACCTAGCCAAAAACATTCAGTACTTC
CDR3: CASSPDLAKNIQYF

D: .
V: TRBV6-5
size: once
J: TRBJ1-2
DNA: TGTGCCAGCAGTTACTCCGGGAGAGGGGACTATGGCTACACCTTC
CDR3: CASSYSGRGDYGYTF

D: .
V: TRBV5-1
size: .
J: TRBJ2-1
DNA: TGCGCCAGCAGCTTCGGACACACGAACTACAATGAGCAGTTCTTC
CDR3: CASSFGHTNYNEQFF

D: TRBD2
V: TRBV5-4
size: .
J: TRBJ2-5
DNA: TGTGCCAGCAGCTCGGGACTAGCGGGGGGCCAAGAGACCCAGTACTTC
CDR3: CASSSGLAGGQETQYF

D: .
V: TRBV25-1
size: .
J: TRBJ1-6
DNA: TGTGCCAGCAGTGAATGGCCAGGTCCTTATAATTCACCCCTCCACTTT
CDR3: CASSEWPGPYNSPLHF

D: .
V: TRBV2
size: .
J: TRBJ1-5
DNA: TGTGCCAGCAGACGGACAGGCAATCAGCCCCAGCATTTT
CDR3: CASRRTGNQPQHF

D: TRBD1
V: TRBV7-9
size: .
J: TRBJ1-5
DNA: TGTGCCAGCAGCTTATACTTAGGGGGCTCGAGCAATCAGCCCCAGCATTTT
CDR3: CASSLYLGGSSNQPQHF

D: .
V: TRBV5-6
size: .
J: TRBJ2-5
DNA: TGTGCCAGCAGCTTGATCGGGGCGCACCAAGAGACCCAGTACTTC
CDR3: CASSLIGAHQETQYF

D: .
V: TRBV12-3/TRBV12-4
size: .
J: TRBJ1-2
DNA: TGTGCCAGCAGTTTCGGGGAGAACTATGGCTACACCTTC
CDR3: CASSFGENYGYTF

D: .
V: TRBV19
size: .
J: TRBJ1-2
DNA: TGTGCCAGTAGCCAGACCAGGGTTTCGGATGGCTACACCTTC
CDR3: CASSQTRVSDGYTF

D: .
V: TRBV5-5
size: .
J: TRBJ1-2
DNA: TGTGCCAGCAGCTCCTCGGGACGGCCTGGCTACACCTTC
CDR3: CASSSSGRPGYTF

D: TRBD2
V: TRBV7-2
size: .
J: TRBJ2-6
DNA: TGTGCCAGCAACGTGGGAGGGAGCCTCTCTGGGGCCAACGTCCTGACTTTC
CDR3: CASNVGGSLSGANVLTF

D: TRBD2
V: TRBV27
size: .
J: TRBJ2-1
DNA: TGTGCCAGCAGTTCCCCGGGACTAGCGGGAGTTGTGAATGAGCAGTTCTTC
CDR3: CASSSPGLAGVVNEQFF

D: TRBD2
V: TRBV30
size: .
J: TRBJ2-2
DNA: TGTGCCTGGAGTACTTCGGGACTAGTAGTCCCCGGGGAGCTGTTTTTT
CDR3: CAWSTSGLVVPGELFF

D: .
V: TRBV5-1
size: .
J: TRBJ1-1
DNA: TGCGCCAGCCAAACAGGGTACACTGAAGCTTTCTTT
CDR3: CASQTGYTEAFF

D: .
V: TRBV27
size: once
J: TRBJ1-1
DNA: TGTGCCAGCAGTTTCGGGCCAGGTGGCACTGAAGCTTTCTTT
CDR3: CASSFGPGGTEAFF

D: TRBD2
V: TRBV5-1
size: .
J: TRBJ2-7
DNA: TGCGCCAGCAGCCCGACTAGCGGGAGATACGAGCAGTACTTC
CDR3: CASSPTSGRYEQYF

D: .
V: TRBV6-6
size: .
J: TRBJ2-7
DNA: TGTGCCAGCAGTTCGAACGACCTTGGGCAGTACTTC
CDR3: CASSSNDLGQYF

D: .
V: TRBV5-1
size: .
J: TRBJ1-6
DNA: TGCGCCAGCAGCTTGGAACTGAATTCACCCCTCCACTTT
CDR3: CASSLELNSPLHF

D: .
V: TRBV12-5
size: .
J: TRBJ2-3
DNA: TGTGCTAGTGGAAAAGATGGGAGTACGCAGTATTTT
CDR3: CASGKDGSTQYF

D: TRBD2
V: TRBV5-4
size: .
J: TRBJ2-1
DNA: TGTGCCAGCAGCCCAAGGACTAGTTCCTACAATGAGCAGTTCTTC
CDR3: CASSPRTSSYNEQFF

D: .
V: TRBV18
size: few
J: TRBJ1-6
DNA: TGTGCCAGCTCACCCCCGGCCCATAATTCACCCCTCCACTTT
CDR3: CASSPPAHNSPLHF

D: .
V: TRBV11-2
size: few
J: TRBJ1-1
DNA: TGTGCCAGCAGCTTTGGGACGGTGAACACTGAAGCTTTCTTT
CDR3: CASSFGTVNTEAFF

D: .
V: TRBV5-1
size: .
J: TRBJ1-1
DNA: TGCGCCAGCAGCTTGGCCGGCGCTTTCTTT
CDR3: CASSLAGAFF

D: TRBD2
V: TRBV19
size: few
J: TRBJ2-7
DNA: TGTGCCAGTACCACCTTAGCGGGAGGGACCTACGAGCAGTACTTC
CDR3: CASTTLAGGTYEQYF

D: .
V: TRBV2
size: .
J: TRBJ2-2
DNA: TGTGCCAGCATACAGGGATCCACCGGGGAGCTGTTTTTT
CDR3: CASIQGSTGELFF

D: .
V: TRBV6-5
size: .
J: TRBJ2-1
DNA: TGTGCCAGCAGTTACACCGCCGCGTCAACGGAGAATGAGCAGTTCTTC
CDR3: CASSYTAASTENEQFF

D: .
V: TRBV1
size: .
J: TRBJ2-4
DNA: TGCACCAGCAGCCAAGAAGAGCGGAGGGAGGTCAAAAACATTCAGTACTTC
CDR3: CTSSQEERREVKNIQYF